Following are 8 T cell receptor beta chains from one sample sequenced in a study of blood T cell repertoires in COVID-19. Using immunoSEQ multiplex PCR, the repertoire was profiled, and TCRdb retains in-frame clones only, with some absent. The sample lists about 82,000 clones, 60% to 80% seen once, with roughly 36% in the top ten. Material for sequencing was peripheral blood. The receptors shown here come from a man aged 60 to 69 with COVID-19, enrolled during active disease.

This chain connects TRBV12-5 to TRBJ1-4, with D possibly matching TRBD1 (5 bases). This CDR3 is 16 amino acids long. Germline lookup yields CDR1 LGHNT and CDR2 FRNRAP. The V end lost 5 bases, the J end lost 4 bases, and 17 bases lay between the germline ends. The CDR3 region is CASGQGATRGNEKLFF. In DNA form, the CDR3 reads TGTGCTAGTGGTCAAGGGGCCACTCGAGGTAATGAAAAACTGTTTTTT.

The V and J genes are TRBV3-1 (or the pseudogene TRBV3-2) and TRBJ2-2, with 9 positions matching TRBD2. The ends lost 0 bases at V and 5 bases at J; junction bases unmatched: 13. The length of the CDR3 is 19 residues. CDR1 and CDR2 from the germline V gene are LGHDT and YNNKEL (reference sequence). The CDR3 protein is CASSQELAGGSPRTGELFF. DNA for the CDR3: TGTGCCAGCAGCCAAGAGTTGGCGGGAGGGTCCCCGAGGACCGGGGAGCTGTTTTTT.

This clone was observed once. The chain couples TRBV6-5 to TRBJ1-4; D is unclear. V lost 5 bases, J lost 4 bases, and 11 bases lay in between. The CDR3 is 14 residues long. Germline V gene lookup returns CDR1 MNHEY and CDR2 SVGAGI. CDR3 DNA sequence: TGTGCCAGCAGTCTCGGACTGAATAATGAAAAACTGTTTTTT. It yields the protein CASSLGLNNEKLFF.

Only a few counts were recorded for this clone. The chain has TRBV10-3 and TRBJ2-1; perhaps TRBD2 as D (7 bases). The CDR3 sequence is 16 residues long. In germline, CDR1 is ENHRY, CDR2 SYGVKD. Trimming stripped 0 bases from V and 5 bases from J, with 14 bases between. In nucleotides, the CDR3 is TGTGCCATCAGTGAGTCGATTGGGGGGGCTAACAATGAGCAGTTCTTC. Protein product: CAISESIGGANNEQFF.

J is TRBJ2-7 and V is TRBV6-5, with 9 bases fitting TRBD2. This CDR3 is built from 15 residues. Germline V gene sequence: CDR1 MNHEY, CDR2 SVGAGI. The J segment lost 2 bases and the V segment lost 2 bases, leaving 4 bases of the junction unmatched. The CDR3 reads CASSYLTSGTYEQYF. The DNA for the CDR3 is TGTGCCAGCAGTTACCTGACTAGCGGTACCTACGAGCAGTACTTC.

This rearrangement joins TRBV29-1 to TRBJ1-6; TRBD1 is a possible D gene (6 bases). Trimming cost V 0 bases and J 10 bases, with 10 bases left between them. Per germline, CDR1 SQVTM and CDR2 ANQGSEA. This CDR3 region has 13 residues. The CDR3 is CSVEETQGSPLHF. For the CDR3, the DNA is TGCAGCGTTGAAGAAACTCAGGGGTCACCCCTCCACTTT.

This clone was detected a few times. The rearrangement links TRBV19 to TRBJ1-2, with a tentative D call TRBD1 (6 bases). The germline gives CDR1 LNHDA, CDR2 SQIVND (reference sequence). V shed 5 bases and J shed 0 bases, with 13 bases lying between them. The CDR3 sequence is 15 residues long. The CDR3, as DNA: TGTGCCAGTAGTGTGGACAGCCAAGCTAACTATGGCTACACCTTC. The encoded protein is CASSVDSQANYGYTF.

This clone has just one count. The chain has TRBV5-1 and TRBJ1-1, with D unclear. The CDR3 spans 14 residues. Trimming took 3 bases from V and 2 from J, leaving 11 bases between them. The germline CDR1 and CDR2 sequences are SGHRS and YFSETQ. CDR3 DNA: TGCGCCAGCAGCTGGAGGCCAGGAAACACTGAAGCTTTCTTT. This translates into CASSWRPGNTEAFF. The full variable domain, its missing parts supplied by reference TRBV5-1 and TRBJ1-1, is KAGVTQTPRYLIKTRGQQVTLSCSPISGHRSVSWYQQTPGQGLQFLFEYFSETQRNKGNFPGRFSGRQFSNSRSEMNVSTLELGDSALYLCASSWRPGNTEAFFGQGTRLTVV.